Reported below is one T cell receptor beta chain. Its antigen is as yet unknown. The data are from a study of response to subunit inactivated influenza vaccine. Using its own MiXCR run on the RT-PCR reads, TCRdb lists one record per CDR3 protein. This table holds about 520,000 distinct CDR3 sequences, 25% found once. The CDR3 consists of 15 residues. Between the trimmed V and J ends, which lost 5 bases and 7 bases, there was a span of 17 bases. Germline V gene sequence: CDR1 SGHAT, CDR2 FQNNGV. General study findings and limits: T cells newly recruited by each seasonal influenza vaccination are few, the authors suggested.

V is TRBV11-2 and J is TRBJ2-2, with a tentative D call TRBD1 (5 bases). The receptor's source is a man in his fifties or sixties who received an inactivated influenza vaccine. The sequencing here drew on CD4+ T cells sorted from PBMCs, taken 4 to 6 days after vaccination. Here the CDR3 reads CASSPSGAGFGELFF. The CDR3 nucleotides are TGTGCCAGCAGCCCGAGTGGGGCAGGGTTCGGGGAGCTGTTTTTT.